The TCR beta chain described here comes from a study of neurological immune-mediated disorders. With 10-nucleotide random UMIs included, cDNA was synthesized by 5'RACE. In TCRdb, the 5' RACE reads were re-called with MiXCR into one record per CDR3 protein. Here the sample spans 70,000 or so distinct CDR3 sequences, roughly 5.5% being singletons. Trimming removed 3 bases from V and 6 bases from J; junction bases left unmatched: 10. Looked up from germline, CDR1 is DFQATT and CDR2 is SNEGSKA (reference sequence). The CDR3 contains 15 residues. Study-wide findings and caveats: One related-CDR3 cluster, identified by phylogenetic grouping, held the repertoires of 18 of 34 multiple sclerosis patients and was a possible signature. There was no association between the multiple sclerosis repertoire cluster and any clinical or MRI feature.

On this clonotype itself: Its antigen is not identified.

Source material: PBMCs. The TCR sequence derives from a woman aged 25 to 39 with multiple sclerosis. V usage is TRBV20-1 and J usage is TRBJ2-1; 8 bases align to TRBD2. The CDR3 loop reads CSARARGGIRNEQFF. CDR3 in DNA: TGCAGTGCTAGGGCCCGGGGGGGGATCCGCAATGAGCAGTTCTTC.